Listed below are T cell receptor beta chains from one sample, sequenced in a study of T cell responses to AZD1222 COVID-19 vaccine. Clones were read by immunoSEQ multiplex PCR, and TCRdb kept only the in-frame ones, dropping some. The table lists 84,000 or so clones, roughly 90% of them singletons. This specimen was peripheral blood, taken on day 0 of AZD1222 vaccination. Receptor source: an adult in good health. CDR3s include the opening cysteine and the closing phenylalanine or tryptophan. Each record gives: J gene, D gene, clone size, V gene, CDR3 DNA, CDR3 protein. A D gene is named only where the DNA matches it firmly. Expanded clones are given a class, and other clones once, few, many or no size at all.

>TRBJ2-1|NA|NA|TRBV24-1
TGTGCCACCAGTGATTTCGCCGGGGTCGAGCAGTTCTTC
CATSDFAGVEQFF
>TRBJ1-5|NA|NA|TRBV5-1
TGCGCCAGCAGCACCAGGACGGACTATAGCAATCAGCCCCAGCATTTT
CASSTRTDYSNQPQHF
>TRBJ1-1|NA|NA|TRBV3-1/TRBV3-2
TGTGCCAGCAGCCAAGATCGGTGGTCGACGGTAGCTTTCTTT
CASSQDRWSTVAFF
>TRBJ2-3|TRBD1|NA|TRBV27
TGTGCCAGCAGCTCCGGACAGGGATCCAACACAGATACGCAGTATTTT
CASSSGQGSNTDTQYF
>TRBJ1-1|TRBD1|NA|TRBV7-9
TGTGCCAGCAGCTTAACAGGGGGAGGGGTGGACACTGAAGCTTTCTTT
CASSLTGGGVDTEAFF
>TRBJ1-3|NA|NA|TRBV14
TGTGCCAGCAGCCCCGAGCCCTACGTCAACTCTGGAAACACCATATATTTT
CASSPEPYVNSGNTIYF
>TRBJ2-7|TRBD1|NA|TRBV7-7
TGTGCCAGCAGCCCAATAACAGGGGGATCTACGAAGCAGTACTTC
CASSPITGGSTKQYF
>TRBJ2-5|TRBD1|NA|TRBV6-2/TRBV6-3
TGTGCCAGCAGTGGGACAGCCCAAGAGACCCAGTACTTC
CASSGTAQETQYF
>TRBJ2-5|TRBD2|NA|TRBV7-2
TGTGCCAGCAGCTGGGCTAGCGGACGCCAAGAGACCCAGTACTTC
CASSWASGRQETQYF
>TRBJ1-1|NA|NA|TRBV30
TGTGCCTGGAGTGTACCAGGGTCGTCGACTGAAGCTTTCTTT
CAWSVPGSSTEAFF
>TRBJ2-3|TRBD2|NA|TRBV6-5
TGTGCCAGCAGGAAGCGGGGGCTTGATACGCAGTATTTT
CASRKRGLDTQYF
>TRBJ1-2|NA|NA|TRBV7-9
TGTGCCAGCAGCTTAGAGATACAGTCTCCTGGCTACACCTTC
CASSLEIQSPGYTF
>TRBJ2-5|TRBD2|NA|TRBV10-2
TGCGCCAGCAGGGTAGCGGGAGGAGCTGGAGAGACCCAGTACTTC
CASRVAGGAGETQYF
>TRBJ1-2|TRBD1|NA|TRBV5-5
TGTGCCAGCAGTGAACAGGGGAGCAGCTATGGCTACACCTTC
CASSEQGSSYGYTF
>TRBJ2-1|NA|NA|TRBV4-1
TGCGCCAGCAGCCCACAGGGTTACAATGAGCAGTTCTTC
CASSPQGYNEQFF
>TRBJ2-5|TRBD2|NA|TRBV28
TGTGCCAGCAGACTCGGGACTAGCGGTGTGTCCCAGTACTTC
CASRLGTSGVSQYF
>TRBJ1-1|NA|NA|TRBV3-1/TRBV3-2
TGTGCCAGCAGCCCGCTTAACAGTGAAGCTTTCTTT
CASSPLNSEAFF
>TRBJ2-6|NA|NA|TRBV27
TGTGCCAGCAGAGCCGGGGCCAACGTCCTGACTTTC
CASRAGANVLTF
>TRBJ2-7|TRBD1|NA|TRBV11-2
TGTGCCAGCAGCCGAAGAGGATCCGGGACAGAGTCGTACGAGCAGTACTTC
CASSRRGSGTESYEQYF
>TRBJ1-2|TRBD1|NA|TRBV27
TGTGCCAGCAGGAGGACAGGGGGCAACTATGGCTACACCTTC
CASRRTGGNYGYTF
>TRBJ2-1|TRBD1|few|TRBV5-4
TGTGCCAGCAGCTTCCGACAGGGGGCGAGGAATGAGCAGTTCTTC
CASSFRQGARNEQFF
>TRBJ1-5|NA|NA|TRBV6-5
TGTGCCAGCAGCACCAATAGCAATCAGCCCCAGCATTTT
CASSTNSNQPQHF
>TRBJ1-2|NA|NA|TRBV9
TGTGCCAGCAGCGTCGCCACAGGGACCGACTATGGCTACACCTTC
CASSVATGTDYGYTF
>TRBJ1-4|NA|NA|TRBV19
TGTGCCAGTAGTACACAGGTGTGGGGAACTAATGAAAAACTGTTTTTT
CASSTQVWGTNEKLFF
>TRBJ1-4|NA|NA|TRBV6-1
TGTGCCAGCAGTGAAGCTGGGGGGGTTTTAGAAAAACTGTTTTTT
CASSEAGGVLEKLFF
>TRBJ1-2|NA|NA|TRBV5-6
TGTGCCAGCAGCTTGGCGGGAGGCTACACCTTC
CASSLAGGYTF
>TRBJ1-1|NA|NA|TRBV12-5
TGTGCTAGTGGTTTGGGTACCTCGAGGACTGAAGCTTTCTTT
CASGLGTSRTEAFF
>TRBJ2-5|NA|NA|TRBV7-2
TGTGCCAGCAGCTTAGCCGTGGGTCTACAAGAGACCCAGTACTTC
CASSLAVGLQETQYF
>TRBJ1-1|NA|NA|TRBV7-2
TGTGCCAGCAGCCCCCTCCCCCCTCTCCTACGGGCTTTCTTT
CASSPLPPLLRAFF
>TRBJ1-5|NA|once|TRBV18
TGTGCCAGCTCACCGACCCAGGGAAATCAGCCCCAGCATTTT
CASSPTQGNQPQHF
>TRBJ1-2|TRBD1|NA|TRBV30
TGTGCCTGGAGCCGGGTACAGGGGATAGGTGGCTACACCTTC
CAWSRVQGIGGYTF
>TRBJ2-1|TRBD2|NA|TRBV2
TGTGCCAGCAGTGAAGCGCGAACTAGCGGGAGGACCTACAATGAGCAGTTCTTC
CASSEARTSGRTYNEQFF
>TRBJ1-6|TRBD1|once|TRBV27
TGTGCCAGCAGTTTGGGGGGACAGGGGTCAAATAATTCACCCCTCCACTTT
CASSLGGQGSNNSPLHF
>TRBJ2-5|NA|NA|TRBV7-9
TGTGCCAGCAGTTTGGCCCAGGGAAATCAAGAGACCCAGTACTTC
CASSLAQGNQETQYF
>TRBJ1-1|NA|NA|TRBV12-3/TRBV12-4
TGTGCCAGCAATCCAGGGTTGAACACTGAAGCTTTCTTT
CASNPGLNTEAFF
>TRBJ1-2|NA|NA|TRBV7-9
TGTGCCAGCAGCCGAGAGATTAACTATGGCTACACCTTC
CASSREINYGYTF
>TRBJ2-3|NA|NA|TRBV25-1
TGTGCCAGCAGTGAATATAGCTGGGGCACAGATACGCAGTATTTT
CASSEYSWGTDTQYF
>TRBJ2-3|NA|NA|TRBV3-1/TRBV3-2
TGTGCCAGCAGCCAAGAAGCTGCCGGGTGGGATACGCAGTATTTT
CASSQEAAGWDTQYF
>TRBJ1-1|TRBD1|NA|TRBV29-1
TGCAGCGTCGGACAGGTGGTGAACACTGAAGCTTTCTTT
CSVGQVVNTEAFF
>TRBJ1-2|NA|NA|TRBV7-9
TGTGCCAGCATCGACGGGGATAACTATGGCTACACCTTC
CASIDGDNYGYTF
>TRBJ2-4|TRBD2|NA|TRBV2
TGTGCCAGCAGCGGGACTAGCGGGAGGGTTAACATTCAGTACTTC
CASSGTSGRVNIQYF
>TRBJ2-7|TRBD1|NA|TRBV7-9
TGTGCCAGCAGCTTCACAGGGGGGAGAGACGAGCAGTACTTC
CASSFTGGRDEQYF
>TRBJ2-5|NA|NA|TRBV5-4
TGTGCCAGCAGCTTGGCCACGGGACACCAAGAGACCCAGTACTTC
CASSLATGHQETQYF
>TRBJ1-1|TRBD1|many|TRBV7-9
TGTGCCAGCAGCCCGGGACAGGGGACTCACACTGAAGCTTTCTTT
CASSPGQGTHTEAFF
>TRBJ1-2|NA|few|TRBV5-1
TGCGCCAGCAGCCCTGAGGGTGGCGGGGCTCGGGGCTACACCTTC
CASSPEGGGARGYTF
>TRBJ2-2|NA|NA|TRBV2
TGTGCCAGCAGTGAAGTCCGGTCGAACACCGGGGAGCTGTTTTTT
CASSEVRSNTGELFF